This T cell receptor beta chain was identified in a study of T cells in Graves' hyperthyroidism and ophthalmopathy. The overall study: Peripheral blood was secured at the point of initial diagnosis, before any treatment.

General observations from the study: Most thyroid clonotypes with frequency above 0.001 were detected in blood.

The source material, RNA transcripts, was used to amplify TCR beta CDR3 regions. A set of HTBI primers served as the primers for a first-round RT-PCR of the TCR CDR3. TCRdb recomputed calls from the multiplex PCR reads with MiXCR, one row per CDR3 protein. There are some 340,000 distinct CDR3 sequences in the sample; roughly 15% occur only once, and about a third lies in the top ten. Lactation, pregnancy, other autoimmune disease or uncontrolled infection led to exclusion of patients. PBMCs were sourced from around 10 ml fresh peripheral blood. This clonotype has a count of ten or more. Its antigen is currently unknown. Material for sequencing was blood. The origin of this receptor is a woman between 40 and 50 years old with Graves' ophthalmopathy.

The CDR3 DNA follows: TGTGCCACCAGTGATGAATGGACAGGGACCTACGAGCAGTACTTC. Its protein product is CATSDEWTGTYEQYF. V gene TRBV24-1 combines with J gene TRBJ2-7; TRBD1 matches at 8 bases. With V trimmed by 3 bases and J by 2 bases, 5 bases remained unmatched. Germline-derived CDR1 and CDR2 are KGHDR and SFDVKD. This CDR3 region has 15 residues.